Listed below are T cell receptor beta chains from one sample, sequenced in a study of blood T cell repertoires in COVID-19. Here immunoSEQ multiplex PCR was the method, and the copy in TCRdb shows in-frame clones only, minus some. The data contain approximately 94,000 clones, approximately 84% of them seen just once; the ten biggest clones take up 24%. Sequencing input: peripheral blood. The receptors were gathered from a human donor in a cohort sampled during active COVID-19. CDR3s include the opening cysteine and the closing phenylalanine or tryptophan. The order of the fields is clone size, J gene, D gene, V gene, CDR3 length, CDR3 DNA, CDR3 protein. The D gene is left open where the match is weak. Size is omitted from some rows. Given values are once, few, many or a class for expanded clones.

>NA|TRBJ1-2|NA|TRBV27|14
TGTGCCAGCAGTCGGAACACAGGCGGGAATGGCTACACCTTC
CASSRNTGGNGYTF
>NA|TRBJ2-2|NA|TRBV7-6|16
TGTGCCAGCAGTTTGAGACTAGGGGCGGGCACCGGGGAGCTGTTTTTT
CASSLRLGAGTGELFF
>NA|TRBJ2-7|TRBD1|TRBV6-5|12
TGTGCCAGCAGTAGGGGGCAGTACGAGCAGTACTTC
CASSRGQYEQYF
>NA|TRBJ1-3|TRBD1|TRBV5-4|16
TGTGCCAGCAGCCCCCGGGACAGCAACTCTGGAAACACCATATATTTT
CASSPRDSNSGNTIYF
>NA|TRBJ2-1|TRBD1|TRBV5-1|15
TGCGCCAGCAGCTTGAGGGGGCCCTTCTACAATGAGCAGTTCTTC
CASSLRGPFYNEQFF
>NA|TRBJ1-2|NA|TRBV7-2|15
TGTGCCAGCAGCTTATCCCCAACTCCAGGGGATGGCTACACCTTC
CASSLSPTPGDGYTF
>NA|TRBJ2-3|TRBD1|TRBV5-1|15
TGCGCCAGCAGCACGGGACAGGGACCCACAGATACGCAGTATTTT
CASSTGQGPTDTQYF
>once|TRBJ2-1|TRBD2|TRBV10-1|13
TGCGCCAGCAGTCGGACGGGGGGAAATGAGCAGTTCTTC
CASSRTGGNEQFF
>NA|TRBJ1-1|TRBD1|TRBV6-5|14
TGTGCCAGCAGTCGGGACAGGGAGAACACTGAAGCTTTCTTT
CASSRDRENTEAFF
>NA|TRBJ2-7|NA|TRBV14|19
TGTGCCAGCAGCCAAGGAGTGGGTAGCGGAATACCGTATTCCTACGAGCAGTACTTC
CASSQGVGSGIPYSYEQYF
>NA|TRBJ1-4|NA|TRBV10-3|13
TGTGCCATCAGTGAGTCGTCGGGAGAAAAACTGTTTTTT
CAISESSGEKLFF
>NA|TRBJ2-3|TRBD1|TRBV19|16
TGTGCCAGTAGTGGCGGGACAGGGGCGGGCACAGATACGCAGTATTTT
CASSGGTGAGTDTQYF
>once|TRBJ1-3|NA|TRBV18|16
TGTGCCAGCTCACTTCTAGCAGAAGTGGCGAGAAACACCATATATTTT
CASSLLAEVARNTIYF
>once|TRBJ1-4|TRBD1|TRBV7-6|16
TGTGCCAGCAGCCAGGGACAGGGGGCGGCTAATGAAAAACTGTTTTTT
CASSQGQGAANEKLFF
>NA|TRBJ2-5|NA|TRBV10-3|12
TGTGCCATCAGTGGGGGTCAGGGGACCCAGTACTTC
CAISGGQGTQYF
>NA|TRBJ1-2|TRBD1|TRBV19|13
TGTGCCAGTAGTTTAACAGGGGACTATGGCTACACCTTC
CASSLTGDYGYTF
>NA|TRBJ2-1|NA|TRBV7-9|14
TGTGCCAGCAGCTTCGGGGGAGCCGGCGTTCCGCAGTTCTTC
CASSFGGAGVPQFF
>NA|TRBJ1-1|NA|TRBV11-2|15
TGTGCCAGCAGCTGGGGAGACGGTGGTAGGTCTGAAGCTTTCTTT
CASSWGDGGRSEAFF
>NA|TRBJ1-2|NA|TRBV7-2|15
TGTGCCAGCAGCTTTGACAGATCAGCTAACTATGGCTACACCTTC
CASSFDRSANYGYTF
>once|TRBJ1-3|NA|TRBV29-1|13
TGCAGCTTTGAGGGAGTGCCTGGAAACACCATATATTTT
CSFEGVPGNTIYF
>NA|TRBJ1-4|TRBD1|TRBV7-2|15
TGTGCCAGCAGCGCGCACCGGGACAGAAGTGAAAAACTGTTTTTT
CASSAHRDRSEKLFF
>NA|TRBJ1-1|NA|TRBV6-2/TRBV6-3|14
TGTGCCAGCAGCCTGCACAGTGCGAACACTGAAGCTTTCTTT
CASSLHSANTEAFF
>NA|TRBJ2-2|TRBD2|TRBV11-1|14
TGTGCCAGCAGCTCGGGACTAGGCACCGGGGAGCTGTTTTTT
CASSSGLGTGELFF
>NA|TRBJ2-7|TRBD1|TRBV6-5|14
TGTGCCAGCAGTCCATACAGGGGGGAATACGAGCAGTACTTC
CASSPYRGEYEQYF
>NA|TRBJ2-7|NA|TRBV7-2|12
TGTGCCAGCAGCCCCGGGGGGCCCGAGCAGTACTTC
CASSPGGPEQYF
>NA|TRBJ1-1|NA|TRBV18|13
TGTGCCAGCTCACCACCTCCAGGGACTGAAGCTTTCTTT
CASSPPPGTEAFF
>NA|TRBJ2-1|TRBD2|TRBV12-5|15
TGTGCTAGTGACCCGGGACTAGCGGGATACAATGAGCAGTTCTTC
CASDPGLAGYNEQFF
>few|TRBJ1-3|TRBD1|TRBV6-1|16
TGTGCCAGCAGTGAAGTGGACAGGGCGGTAGGAAACACCATATATTTT
CASSEVDRAVGNTIYF
>once|TRBJ2-5|TRBD1|TRBV6-5|15
TGTGCCAGCAGTTACTCGGACAGGGGGAGAGAGACCCAGTACTTC
CASSYSDRGRETQYF
>NA|TRBJ1-4|NA|TRBV7-2|14
TGTGCCAGCAGCTTAGAACAGGGTGGTGAAAAACTGTTTTTT
CASSLEQGGEKLFF
>NA|TRBJ2-3|TRBD2|TRBV5-1|14
TGCGCCAGCACACTAGCGGTAAACACAGATACGCAGTATTTT
CASTLAVNTDTQYF
>NA|TRBJ1-4|TRBD1|TRBV23-1|18
TGCGCCAGGAAACCGGGACAGGGGGAGAGGGGAGCTAATGAAAAACTGTTTTTT
CARKPGQGERGANEKLFF
>many|TRBJ2-3|NA|TRBV7-2|15
TGTGCCAGCAGCTTAGCGGGGGGGCGAGTAGATACGCAGTATTTT
CASSLAGGRVDTQYF
>NA|TRBJ1-2|NA|TRBV9|11
TGTGCCAGCAGCCAAAATTATGGCTACACCTTC
CASSQNYGYTF
>NA|TRBJ2-5|TRBD2|TRBV7-7|15
TGTGCTAGCACACCTAGCGGGAGCGCCGGGGAGACCCAGTACTTC
CASTPSGSAGETQYF
>NA|TRBJ2-3|TRBD2|TRBV4-1|18
TGCGCCAGCAGCCAAGAACCCGGGACTAGCATTAGCACAGATACGCAGTATTTT
CASSQEPGTSISTDTQYF
>NA|TRBJ2-4|NA|TRBV7-8|17
TGTGCCAGCAGCCCCCGGCCAGGGGCCTATGGGGAAAACATTCAGTACTTC
CASSPRPGAYGENIQYF
>NA|TRBJ2-7|NA|TRBV10-2|14
TGCGCCAGCAGAGGAGTAGCGGAACCCTACGAGCAGTACTTC
CASRGVAEPYEQYF
>NA|TRBJ1-2|TRBD1|TRBV11-2|15
TGTGCCAGCAGCTTAGCCCCGACAGGGGTGTATGGCTACACCTTC
CASSLAPTGVYGYTF
>NA|TRBJ1-5|TRBD1|TRBV19|17
TGTGCCAGTATTCGAGGACAGGGCGGAAGGGCCAATCAGCCCCAGCATTTT
CASIRGQGGRANQPQHF
>NA|TRBJ1-4|TRBD1|TRBV5-5|16
TGTGCCAGCAGCTTCGGGGGGTGGACAGGGAATGAAAAACTGTTTTTT
CASSFGGWTGNEKLFF
>NA|TRBJ2-5|NA|TRBV7-8|14
TGTGCCAGCAGCCGTCAGGGCCCGAGGGAGACCCAGTACTTC
CASSRQGPRETQYF
>NA|TRBJ1-1|NA|TRBV18|15
TGTGCCAGCTCACCAGGGGGAGGGAGTGGCACTGAAGCTTTCTTT
CASSPGGGSGTEAFF
>NA|TRBJ2-3|NA|TRBV5-1|14
TGCGCCAGCAGTCTGGGGGCAATCACAGATACGCAGTATTTT
CASSLGAITDTQYF
>few|TRBJ1-1|NA|TRBV29-1|14
TGCAGCGTTCTGATTAGCGGGGGCCGGACGGAAGCTTTCTTT
CSVLISGGRTEAFF
>NA|TRBJ2-5|NA|TRBV3-1/TRBV3-2|15
TGTGCCAGCAGCCAAGCCAGGGGCTCTCAAGAGACCCAGTACTTC
CASSQARGSQETQYF
>NA|TRBJ2-3|NA|TRBV9|15
TGTGCCAGCAGCCAGTGGGCAGGTAACACAGATACGCAGTATTTT
CASSQWAGNTDTQYF
>NA|TRBJ1-1|NA|TRBV15|15
TGTGCCACCAGCAGAGACCTCGCAGGGCCCACTGAAGCTTTCTTT
CATSRDLAGPTEAFF